The present entry profiles one T cell receptor beta chain with its context. The germline V gene encodes CDR1 MNHEY and CDR2 SMNVEV (reference sequence). This CDR3 has 15 amino acids. V shed 6 bases and J shed 8 bases, with 19 bases lying between them. This record belongs to a study of cytomegalovirus exposure and HLA in healthy donors. The repertoire was sequenced with immunoSEQ multiplex PCR; TCRdb's copy has only in-frame clones and lacks some. This repertoire shows 150,000 to 200,000 clones, around 84% found once; its top ten account for approximately 7%. The chain is built from TRBV27 and TRBJ1-4; no firm D call. This TCR came from a man in his late teens or twenties in good health and CMV-seropositive. The sample was PBMCs. The CDR3 DNA sequence: TGTGCCAGCAGCTCTAGCGGCGCGGTGGCGGAAAAACTGTTTTTT. This codes for CASSSSGAVAEKLFF.